This T cell receptor beta chain emerged from a study of cytomegalovirus exposure and HLA in healthy donors. About this clone itself: No antigen is known for it.

Per germline, CDR1 SGHRS and CDR2 YFSETQ. The CDR3 contains 15 residues. Trimming at V came to 0 bases and at J to 3 bases, leaving 5 bases not matched to a gene. General observations from the study: Highly shared sequence variants in one cluster were likely a sequencing artifact.

Vbeta (60) and Jbeta (13) primers were used in the PCR. Sequencing used immunoSEQ multiplex PCR; TCRdb keeps in-frame clones, though not all of them. The sample has just over 85,000 clones, over 60% seen once; the top ten hold 2.5% to 3.5%. The chain links TRBV5-1 to TRBJ1-1; the match to TRBD1 covers 7 bases. The sequence was obtained from a man aged 40-55 years in good health and CMV-seronegative. The sample taken for sequencing was PBMCs. CDR3 DNA: TGCGCCAGCAGCTTGGACTATCAGGGGGACACTGAAGCTTTCTTT. Residues: CASSLDYQGDTEAFF.